This T cell receptor (beta chain) was sequenced during a study of T cell responses to AZD1222 COVID-19 vaccine. Points from the study as a whole: At baseline, seropositivity was found in only 5 to 7 AZD1222 recipients. Nearly half of spike-specific TCRs reportedly go after variant regions that carry no mutations. Sampled repertoires all dated from after the peak T cell response.

Of note for this clone: Its antigen is as yet unknown.

Germline CDR1 and CDR2: LNHDA and SQIVND (reference sequence). V lost 5 bases and J lost 8, with 12 bases in between. The CDR3 is made up of 12 amino acids. TCRdb's copy holds only in-frame clones and misses some; the assay was immunoSEQ multiplex PCR. The data show 130,000 to 150,000 clones, approximately 78% seen once. The TCR comes from an adult in good health. The chain recombines TRBV19 with TRBJ1-1, with D uncertain. Material: peripheral blood, obtained on day 0 of MenACWY control vaccination. This chain's CDR3 is CASSFQWAEAFF. CDR3 sequence (DNA): TGTGCCAGTAGTTTCCAATGGGCCGAAGCTTTCTTT.